Presented here are 29 T cell receptor beta chains from one specimen sequenced in a study of T cells in Graves' hyperthyroidism and ophthalmopathy. Amplification of TCR beta CDR3 regions used RNA as the template. Initially, a first-round RT-PCR of the TCR CDR3 employed the HTBI primer set. TCRdb re-analysed the multiplex PCR reads in MiXCR, keeping a single row per CDR3 protein. The table records some 550,000 distinct CDR3 sequences, more than 15% of them present only once. The sequencing input was blood. The receptors here all came from a middle-aged woman with Graves' ophthalmopathy.

This clonotype has a handful of counts. The chain combines TRBV18 with TRBJ2-6; D remains unclear. Germline loops: CDR1 KGHSH, CDR2 LQKENI. V was cut by 4 bases and J by 2 bases, with 9 bases left in between. This CDR3 has 15 amino acids. The CDR3 region is CASSLTEAGANVLTF. The CDR3 region has the DNA TGTGCCAGCTCACTCACAGAAGCTGGGGCCAACGTCCTGACTTTC.

Many counts were recorded for this clonotype. The chain joins TRBV28 to TRBJ2-7; possibly TRBD1 for D (5 bases). This CDR3 is 16 amino acids long. Germline CDR1 reads MDHEN; CDR2 reads SYDVKM. The V end was cut by 0 bases, the J end by 2 bases, with 14 bases between. CDR3 sequence reads: CASSLWVTGVPYEQYF. CDR3 in DNA: TGTGCCAGCAGTTTATGGGTAACAGGAGTTCCCTACGAGCAGTACTTC. Full variable domain (outside the CDR3, taken from reference TRBV28 and TRBJ2-7): DVKVTQSSRYLVKRTGEKVFLECVQDMDHENMFWYRQDPGLGLRLIYFSYDVKMKEKGDIPEGYSVSREKKERFSLILESASTNQTSMYLCASSLWVTGVPYEQYFGPGTRLTVT.

Many counts were recorded for this clonotype. V and J are TRBV30 and TRBJ2-3; tentative D call: TRBD2 (5 bases). Germline assignment: CDR1 GTSNPN and CDR2 SVGIG (reference sequence). Trimming removed 0 bases from V and 2 bases from J, with 9 bases in between. This CDR3 region has 14 residues. The CDR3 bases are TGTGCCTGGAGTGTTGTAGCGTCCACAGATACGCAGTATTTT. As protein: CAWSVVASTDTQYF.

This clonotype was seen repeatedly, ten times or more. This chain uses TRBV2 with TRBJ2-7; D is unresolved. CDR3 size: 13 residues. V gave up 4 bases and J gave up 3 bases, with 10 bases separating them. Per germline, CDR1 SNHLY and CDR2 FYNNEI. CDR3: CASSGTPNYEQYF. For the CDR3, the DNA is TGTGCCAGCAGTGGGACCCCAAACTACGAGCAGTACTTC.

This clonotype occurred many times. The chain combines TRBV28 with TRBJ2-1, with D perhaps being TRBD1 or TRBD2 (5 bases each). The CDR3 length is 15 residues. Trimming took off 5 bases at V and 7 bases at J, with 18 bases between the two ends. CDR1 and CDR2 from the germline V gene are MDHEN and SYDVKM. The CDR3 spells CASSKGTASGNEQFF. DNA for the CDR3: TGTGCCAGCAGTAAAGGGACCGCTTCGGGGAATGAGCAGTTCTTC. The variable domain in full, completed from reference TRBV28 and TRBJ2-1, reads DVKVTQSSRYLVKRTGEKVFLECVQDMDHENMFWYRQDPGLGLRLIYFSYDVKMKEKGDIPEGYSVSREKKERFSLILESASTNQTSMYLCASSKGTASGNEQFFGPGTRLTVL.

This chain links TRBV6-1 with TRBJ2-3; D uncertain. Trimming pared 6 bases from V and 6 bases from J, leaving 10 bases between. The CDR3 runs to 12 residues. Per germline, CDR1 MNHNS and CDR2 SASEGT. CDR3 nucleotides: TGTGCCAGCAGGGGATCACAGGATACGCAGTATTTT. Protein: CASRGSQDTQYF.

The chain joins TRBV2 to TRBJ2-3; 12 nucleotides line up with TRBD2. V shed 6 bases, J shed 1 base, and the junction held 8 bases outside the gene matches. CDR3 length: 17 amino acids. Germline CDR1 reads SNHLY; CDR2 reads FYNNEI. CDR3 in amino acids: CASSAYLAGGGTDTQYF. The CDR3 DNA sequence: TGTGCCAGCAGCGCCTACCTAGCGGGAGGGGGCACAGATACGCAGTATTTT.

In this sample, this clonotype turned up a few times. The chain recombines TRBV5-6 with TRBJ2-4; D tentatively reads TRBD1 or TRBD2 (6 bases each). CDR3 length equals 17 residues. The V gene's germline CDR1 is SGHDT and CDR2 YYEEEE. The V gene lost 2 bases and the J gene lost 7 bases, with 22 bases spanning the gap. The CDR3 DNA reads as TGTGCCAGCAGCTTAATTTCGGGGGCAGCGGACCCTAACATTCAGTACTTC. Translation gives CASSLISGAADPNIQYF.

V gene TRBV13 combines with J gene TRBJ2-3; 8 bases map to TRBD1. The CDR3 is made up of 15 amino acids. J gave up 8 bases and V 4 bases, and 11 bases lay outside the gene matches. Germline values: CDR1 PRHDT, CDR2 FYEKMQ (reference sequence). The CDR3 DNA is TGTGCCAGCAGCTGGCCGGACAGGGAGTTCGGTACGCAGTATTTT. Translated: CASSWPDREFGTQYF.

In this sample, this clonotype turned up a few times. The chain is built from TRBV30 and TRBJ2-5; a possible D gene is TRBD2 (6 bases). This CDR3 contains 13 residues. V lost 2 bases, J lost 5 bases, and 12 bases lay in between. The germline gives CDR1 GTSNPN, CDR2 SVGIG (reference sequence). CDR3 DNA: TGTGCCTGGAGTCCGGTTGCGGGGGAGACCCAGTACTTC. Translation gives CAWSPVAGETQYF. Drawing the rest from reference TRBV30 and TRBJ2-5, the complete variable domain is SQTIHQWPATLVQPVGSPLSLECTVEGTSNPNLYWYRQAAGRGLQLLFYSVGIGQISSEVPQNLSASRPQDRQFILSSKKLLLSDSGFYLCAWSPVAGETQYFGPGTRLLVL.

This clonotype was counted a few times. J is TRBJ1-2 and V is TRBV4-1; 7 nucleotides match TRBD1. V was pared by 1 base and J by 3 bases, with 2 bases of the junction left unmatched. This CDR3 has 14 amino acids. CDR1 MGHRA and CDR2 YSYEKL come from the germline V gene. CDR3 loop: CASSQAGTDYGYTF. The CDR3 DNA follows: TGCGCCAGCAGCCAAGCCGGGACAGACTATGGCTACACCTTC.

The chain recombines TRBV19 with TRBJ1-5; 9 bases match TRBD1. The length of the CDR3 is 15 residues. Trimming at V came to 5 bases and at J to 6 bases, leaving 8 bases not matched to a gene. Germline V gene sequence: CDR1 LNHDA, CDR2 SQIVND (reference sequence). The CDR3 region is CASSEQGAGGQPQHF. DNA for the CDR3: TGTGCCAGTAGTGAACAGGGGGCGGGAGGTCAGCCCCAGCATTTT.

V gene TRBV5-8 combines with J gene TRBJ2-2; 10 positions match TRBD2. From germline, CDR1 is SGHTS and CDR2 YDEGEE. CDR3 length: 16 amino acids. V gave up 4 bases and J gave up 0 bases; unmatched junction bases: 3. The CDR3 coding sequence is TGTGCCAGCAGCACCGGACTAGCGGCGAACACCGGGGAGCTGTTTTTT. Protein: CASSTGLAANTGELFF.

The table lists this clonotype with a few counts. V gene TRBV5-1 combines with J gene TRBJ1-2, with D perhaps TRBD1 (6 bases). V was shortened by 4 bases and J by 8 bases, with 15 bases between the two germline ends. Germline V gene data show CDR1 as SGHRS and CDR2 as YFSETQ. The CDR3 totals 13 residues. CDR3 coding DNA: TGCGCCAGCAGCCAAGGGTCGGGGGCGGGCTACACCTTC. This encodes CASSQGSGAGYTF.

In this sample, this clonotype turned up many times. The chain couples TRBV6-1 to TRBJ2-1; 8 bases map to TRBD2. This CDR3 is built from 17 residues. The V gene's germline CDR1 is MNHNS and CDR2 SASEGT. The J segment lost 6 bases and the V segment lost 1 base, leaving 11 bases of the junction unmatched. This CDR3 reads CASSEGGAGVMSNEQFF. The DNA of the CDR3 is TGTGCCAGCAGTGAAGGAGGAGCGGGAGTTATGAGCAATGAGCAGTTCTTC.

V and J are TRBV12-5 and TRBJ2-1; TRBD1 is a possible D gene (6 bases). Per the germline V gene, CDR1 is LGHNT and CDR2 is FRNRAP. Trimming took off 2 bases at V and 0 bases at J, with 14 bases between the two ends. CDR3 length: 17 residues. CDR3 loop: CASGLRFDRSSYNEQFF. DNA for the CDR3: TGTGCTAGTGGTTTGCGCTTCGACAGGAGCTCCTACAATGAGCAGTTCTTC.

The chain employs TRBV5-6 and TRBJ1-1; D might be TRBD1 (6 bases). Per the germline V gene, CDR1 is SGHDT and CDR2 is YYEEEE. The CDR3 has 14 residues. Trimming left V 4 bases short and J 9 bases short, with 19 bases between. The CDR3 DNA is TGTGCCAGCAGCATTCTCGTGGGGGGGCGAAAAGCTTTCTTT. This translates into CASSILVGGRKAFF.

The chain has TRBV5-4 and TRBJ2-1; 9 nucleotides match TRBD2. Unmatched junction bases numbered 13, after V lost 4 bases and J lost 8 bases. Per germline, CDR1 SGHNT and CDR2 YYREEE (reference sequence). The CDR3 is made up of 16 amino acids. CDR3 sequence reads: CASSPGVSGRWDEQFF. The CDR3, as DNA: TGTGCCAGCAGCCCCGGGGTGAGCGGGAGGTGGGATGAGCAGTTCTTC.

This clonotype came up many times. The chain carries TRBV6-2 or TRBV6-3 and TRBJ1-5; D is ambiguous. CDR1 and CDR2 from the germline V gene are MNHEY and SVGEGT. Trimming shortened V by 2 bases and J by 0 bases, and 11 bases separated the two germline ends. The CDR3 length is 16 residues. The CDR3 nucleotides are TGTGCCAGCAGTTACCTTACAGCAGATAGCAATCAGCCCCAGCATTTT. Protein sequence: CASSYLTADSNQPQHF.

This clonotype was seen only a few times. This chain links TRBV7-8 with TRBJ2-3, with TRBD1 matching 7 bases. The germline gives CDR1 SGHVS, CDR2 FQNEAQ. CDR3 length: 19 amino acids. With V trimmed by 3 bases and J by 0 bases, 15 bases remained unmatched. The CDR3 nucleotides are TGTGCCAGCAGCTTTCAGGGGGTCCGGCGGATCCCTAGCACAGATACGCAGTATTTT. Amino acids: CASSFQGVRRIPSTDTQYF.

This clonotype occurred many times. The chain combines TRBV6-1 with TRBJ2-3; D may be TRBD2 (7 bases). The CDR3 has 15 residues. The V gene lost 7 bases and the J gene lost 1 base, with 15 bases spanning the gap. Germline V gene sequence: CDR1 MNHNS, CDR2 SASEGT. The CDR3: CASIPPGGGTDTQYF. The CDR3 DNA is TGTGCCAGCATCCCCCCGGGGGGCGGCACAGATACGCAGTATTTT.

This clonotype appeared a few times. The V call is TRBV5-5, the J call TRBJ1-2; D may be TRBD1 (5 bases). From germline, CDR1 is SGHKS and CDR2 YYEKEE (reference sequence). The CDR3 runs 13 residues. With 3 bases removed from V and 7 bases from J, the gap between germline ends came to 13 bases. As DNA, the CDR3 is TGTGCCAGCAGCTCCGTTCTGGGGGGTGGCTACACCTTC. Translating it yields CASSSVLGGGYTF.

Ten or more counts support this clonotype. The V and J genes are TRBV28 and TRBJ1-5; D is ambiguous. Germline V gene data show CDR1 as MDHEN and CDR2 as SYDVKM. This CDR3 comprises 14 residues. With 6 bases removed from V and 3 bases from J, the gap between germline ends came to 12 bases. CDR3 sequence reads: CASRVDRDNQPQHF. CDR3 coding DNA: TGTGCCAGCAGGGTGGACCGAGACAATCAGCCCCAGCATTTT.

The rearrangement joins TRBV5-6 to TRBJ2-1, with 9 bases aligning to TRBD1. Germline CDR1 and CDR2: SGHDT and YYEEEE. The ends lost 4 bases at V and 5 bases at J; junction bases unmatched: 10. CDR3 size: 16 residues. CDR3 sequence reads: CASSPHVDRGHNEQFF. The CDR3 DNA reads TGTGCCAGCAGCCCCCACGTGGACAGGGGTCACAATGAGCAGTTCTTC.

The chain combines TRBV2 with TRBJ1-4; D possibly corresponds to TRBD1 (5 bases). The germline CDR1 and CDR2 sequences are SNHLY and FYNNEI. This CDR3 spans 16 amino acids. V was pared by 4 bases and J by 4 bases, with 16 bases between. The CDR3 is CASSGWTNTDNEKLFF. The CDR3 DNA reads as TGTGCCAGCAGTGGATGGACAAATACGGATAATGAAAAACTGTTTTTT.

The chain recombines TRBV5-1 with TRBJ2-1, with a tentative D call TRBD1 (6 bases). Matching the DNA end better, TRBJ2-7 makes the J call doubtful. The CDR3 covers 16 residues. Germline V lookup: CDR1 SGHRS, CDR2 YFSETQ. The CDR3 here is CASSRDLRGMLNEQYF. CDR3 nucleotide sequence: TGCGCCAGCAGTCGAGACCTCAGGGGAATGTTGAATGAGCAGTACTTC.

The chain is built from TRBV5-1 and TRBJ2-1, with 9 nucleotides matching TRBD1. From germline, CDR1 is SGHRS and CDR2 YFSETQ. Unmatched junction bases numbered 11, after V lost 4 bases and J lost 6 bases. The CDR3 consists of 16 residues. CDR3 DNA: TGCGCCAGCAGCCCGGGACAGGGCCGAGGGGGCAATGAGCAGTTCTTC. Encoded protein: CASSPGQGRGGNEQFF. Complete variable domain (other parts from reference TRBV5-1 and TRBJ2-1): KAGVTQTPRYLIKTRGQQVTLSCSPISGHRSVSWYQQTPGQGLQFLFEYFSETQRNKGNFPGRFSGRQFSNSRSEMNVSTLELGDSALYLCASSPGQGRGGNEQFFGPGTRLTVL.

In this sample, this clonotype turned up a few times. The chain links TRBV10-3 to TRBJ2-1, with TRBD2 matching over 8 bases. The CDR3 runs to 16 residues. V dropped 3 bases and J dropped 1; count of bases not matched to a gene: 5. CDR1 and CDR2 from the germline V gene are ENHRY and SYGVKD. The CDR3: CAISDPSGGSYNEQFF. CDR3 nucleotides: TGTGCCATCAGTGACCCGAGCGGGGGATCCTACAATGAGCAGTTCTTC.

J is TRBJ2-2 and V is TRBV5-1, with D perhaps TRBD2 (5 bases). The CDR3 is made up of 17 amino acids. Looked up from germline, CDR1 is SGHRS and CDR2 is YFSETQ. V was clipped by 1 base and J by 6 bases, with 19 bases between them. The CDR3 is CASSLLPAGQAAGELFF. CDR3 coding DNA: TGCGCCAGCAGCTTGCTCCCCGCGGGTCAAGCGGCCGGGGAGCTGTTTTTT. Combining the CDR3 with reference TRBV5-1 and TRBJ2-2 gives the whole variable domain KAGVTQTPRYLIKTRGQQVTLSCSPISGHRSVSWYQQTPGQGLQFLFEYFSETQRNKGNFPGRFSGRQFSNSRSEMNVSTLELGDSALYLCASSLLPAGQAAGELFFGEGSRLTVL.